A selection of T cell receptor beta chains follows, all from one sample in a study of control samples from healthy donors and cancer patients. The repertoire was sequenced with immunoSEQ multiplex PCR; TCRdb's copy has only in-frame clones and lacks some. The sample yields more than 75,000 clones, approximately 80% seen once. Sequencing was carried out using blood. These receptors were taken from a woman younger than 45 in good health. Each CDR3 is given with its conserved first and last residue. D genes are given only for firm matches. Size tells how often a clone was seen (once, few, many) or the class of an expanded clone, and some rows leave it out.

CDR3aa: CASSLTSYSGDPNEQFF
CDR3nt: TGTGCCAGCAGCTTGACCTCCTATAGCGGGGACCCCAATGAGCAGTTCTTC
j_gene: TRBJ2-1
abundance: .
d_gene: TRBD2
v_gene: TRBV5-4

CDR3aa: CASSPCPNTGELFF
CDR3nt: TGTGCCAGCAGCCCCTGCCCGAACACCGGGGAGCTGTTTTTT
j_gene: TRBJ2-2
abundance: .
d_gene: .
v_gene: TRBV21-1

CDR3aa: CASSPRLLANEKLFF
CDR3nt: TGTGCCAGCAGCCCTCGACTTTTAGCTAATGAAAAACTGTTTTTT
j_gene: TRBJ1-4
abundance: once
d_gene: .
v_gene: TRBV6-2/TRBV6-3

CDR3aa: CASSPSRQGSYNEQFF
CDR3nt: TGTGCCAGCTCACCATCAAGACAGGGATCCTACAATGAGCAGTTCTTC
j_gene: TRBJ2-1
abundance: .
d_gene: TRBD1
v_gene: TRBV18

CDR3aa: CASSVTQNTEAFF
CDR3nt: TGTGCCAGCAGCGTGACACAGAACACTGAAGCTTTCTTT
j_gene: TRBJ1-1
abundance: .
d_gene: .
v_gene: TRBV5-4

CDR3aa: CASSLSPFGTLNYGYTF
CDR3nt: TGTGCCAGCAGTTTGTCTCCTTTCGGGACACTTAACTATGGCTACACCTTC
j_gene: TRBJ1-2
abundance: .
d_gene: .
v_gene: TRBV28

CDR3aa: CASSPLQETQYF
CDR3nt: TGTGCCAGCAGTCCCCTTCAAGAGACCCAGTACTTC
j_gene: TRBJ2-5
abundance: .
d_gene: .
v_gene: TRBV7-8

CDR3aa: CAWSGGMTGGAEAFF
CDR3nt: TGTGCCTGGAGTGGCGGGATGACAGGGGGGGCTGAAGCTTTCTTT
j_gene: TRBJ1-1
abundance: .
d_gene: TRBD1
v_gene: TRBV30

CDR3aa: CASSQKGVLSGNTIYF
CDR3nt: TGTGCCAGTAGCCAAAAGGGGGTCCTCTCCGGAAACACCATATATTTT
j_gene: TRBJ1-3
abundance: .
d_gene: .
v_gene: TRBV19

CDR3aa: CTSSPLDTFNQPQHF
CDR3nt: TGCACCAGCAGCCCCCTGGACACCTTCAATCAGCCCCAGCATTTT
j_gene: TRBJ1-5
abundance: .
d_gene: .
v_gene: TRBV1

CDR3aa: CASSGQYGYTF
CDR3nt: TGTGCCAGCAGCGGACAGTATGGCTACACCTTC
j_gene: TRBJ1-2
abundance: .
d_gene: .
v_gene: TRBV2

CDR3aa: CASSRDRGNSPLHF
CDR3nt: TGTGCCAGCAGCCGAGACAGGGGCAATTCACCCCTCCACTTT
j_gene: TRBJ1-6
abundance: .
d_gene: TRBD1
v_gene: TRBV6-5

CDR3aa: CASSRTDYTGELFF
CDR3nt: TGTGCCAGCAGTCGGACGGACTACACCGGGGAGCTGTTTTTT
j_gene: TRBJ2-2
abundance: once
d_gene: .
v_gene: TRBV6-5

CDR3aa: CASSLGLRERTDTQYF
CDR3nt: TGTGCCAGCAGCTTGGGACTCAGAGAGCGCACAGATACGCAGTATTTT
j_gene: TRBJ2-3
abundance: .
d_gene: .
v_gene: TRBV11-2

CDR3aa: CASSALRGNSPLHF
CDR3nt: TGTGCCAGCAGTGCCCTCAGGGGCAATTCACCCCTCCACTTT
j_gene: TRBJ1-6
abundance: .
d_gene: .
v_gene: TRBV27

CDR3aa: CASSVSGGSNQPQHF
CDR3nt: TGTGCCAGCAGCGTAAGCGGGGGAAGTAATCAGCCCCAGCATTTT
j_gene: TRBJ1-5
abundance: .
d_gene: .
v_gene: TRBV9

CDR3aa: CATSRDMQGLREQYF
CDR3nt: TGTGCCACCAGCAGAGATATGCAGGGTTTACGCGAGCAGTACTTC
j_gene: TRBJ2-7
abundance: once
d_gene: .
v_gene: TRBV15

CDR3aa: CASSISGLIQGPYEQYF
CDR3nt: TGTGCCAGTAGTATTTCAGGATTGATACAGGGACCCTACGAGCAGTACTTC
j_gene: TRBJ2-7
abundance: .
d_gene: .
v_gene: TRBV19

CDR3aa: CASSMGVSGNTIYF
CDR3nt: TGTGCCAGTAGTATGGGAGTCTCTGGAAACACCATATATTTT
j_gene: TRBJ1-3
abundance: .
d_gene: .
v_gene: TRBV19

CDR3aa: CASSQGQGEEKLFF
CDR3nt: TGCGCCAGCAGCCAGGGACAGGGAGAAGAAAAACTGTTTTTT
j_gene: TRBJ1-4
abundance: .
d_gene: TRBD1
v_gene: TRBV5-1

CDR3aa: CASSEGGYGYTF
CDR3nt: TGTGCCAGCAGCGAAGGTGGCTATGGCTACACCTTC
j_gene: TRBJ1-2
abundance: .
d_gene: .
v_gene: TRBV7-9